Shown below are 8 T cell receptor beta chains from a single sample sequenced in a study of blood T cells in healthy people across ages. A second PCR, run for about 7 to 11 cycles, used a sample-barcoded 5' primer plus a J-beta primer mix. One entry per CDR3 protein results from TCRdb running MiXCR on the 5' RACE reads. The profile shows about 1 million distinct CDR3 sequences, more than 40% of them singletons. Sequenced input: blood. The receptors come from a woman aged 60-70 years in good health.

J is TRBJ2-7 and V is TRBV20-1; D is undetermined. The CDR3 spans 13 residues. Germline V gene sequence: CDR1 DFQATT, CDR2 SNEGSKA (reference sequence). Trimming left V 0 bases short and J 3 bases short, with 9 bases between. This CDR3 is CSAREPDRYEQYF. In DNA form, the CDR3 reads TGCAGTGCTAGAGAACCAGACCGCTACGAGCAGTACTTC.

The chain has TRBV20-1 and TRBJ2-4, with D unresolved. CDR1 is DFQATT, CDR2 SNEGSKA, per germline (reference sequence). V was shortened by 3 bases and J by 7 bases, with 16 bases between the two germline ends. The CDR3 has 14 residues. The CDR3 region is CSASPSRVGNIQYF. As DNA, the CDR3 is TGCAGTGCTAGCCCTAGTCGGGTGGGGAACATTCAGTACTTC.

This chain joins TRBV20-1 and TRBJ2-1, with a possible D match to TRBD2 (5 bases). There are 15 residues in the CDR3. CDR1 and CDR2 (germline): DFQATT, SNEGSKA (reference sequence). Trimming cost V 1 base and J 10 bases, with 20 bases left between them. Here the CDR3 DNA reads TGCAGTGCTAGAGGCCCCCTAGCCAAGTTGCAGGAGCAGTTCTTC. It is translated as CSARGPLAKLQEQFF.

Regarding this clonotype: Germline and junction disagree at one end, which may indicate a read error. CDR3 amino acids: CVSSSLAFGINNEQFF. CDR3 nucleotides: TGTGTCAGCAGCTCACTAGCCTTCGGAATTAACAATGAGCAGTTCTTC. The chain recombines TRBV3-1 with TRBJ2-1, with a tentative D call TRBD2 (6 bases). Germline CDR1 reads LGHDT; CDR2 reads YNNKEL (reference sequence). This CDR3 comprises 16 residues.

This clonotype has just a few counts. The gene calls are TRBV11-2 and TRBJ2-1; D gene ambiguous. The CDR3 covers 13 residues. CDR1 SGHAT and CDR2 FQNNGV come from the germline V gene. Trimming stripped 0 bases from V and 9 bases from J, with 9 bases between. The chain's CDR3 is CASSLDPFGEQFF. CDR3 nucleotide sequence: TGTGCCAGCAGCTTAGACCCGTTCGGTGAGCAGTTCTTC.

The chain carries TRBV14 and TRBJ2-3; 8 bases are shared with TRBD2. J lost 2 bases, V lost 0 bases, and 4 bases had no gene match. The V gene's germline CDR1 is SGHDN and CDR2 FVKESK. The CDR3 extends over 16 amino acids. The CDR3 DNA follows: TGTGCCAGCAGCCAAGAAGCGGGAGTAGTCACAGATACGCAGTATTTT. This translates into CASSQEAGVVTDTQYF.

The CDR3 DNA reads TGTGCCACACGGGACATAATAAACTATGGCTACACCTTC. Translated: CATRDIINYGYTF. The gene calls are TRBV10-3 and TRBJ1-2, with a tentative D call TRBD1 (6 bases). Germline CDR1 and CDR2: ENHRY and SYGVKD. The V and J ends lost 10 bases and 2 bases respectively, with 14 bases between them. CDR3 length equals 13 residues.

J is TRBJ2-7 and V is TRBV27, with D perhaps being TRBD1 or TRBD2 (5 bases each). Germline V gene sequence: CDR1 MNHEY, CDR2 SMNVEV (reference sequence). V lost 1 base, J lost 0 bases, and 16 bases lay in between. The CDR3 extends over 17 amino acids. This CDR3 is CASSLFPRDGSSYEQYF. CDR3 DNA: TGTGCCAGCAGTTTATTCCCCAGGGACGGCAGCTCCTACGAGCAGTACTTC.